This TCR beta chain emerged from a study of blood T cell repertoires in COVID-19. Study background: The United States, Italy and Spain supplied acute and convalescent COVID-19 samples. The cDNA or gDNA used as material had been derived from T cells, B-cell-depleted T cells, or PBMCs.

Study processing details: Reference gene primer amplification gave estimated nucleated cell counts. Data came from immunoSEQ multiplex PCR; TCRdb stores just in-frame clones and leaves some out. Clone size and the V and J calls come from that table; the DNA yielded D and trimming. The profile shows 210,000 or so clones, 89% of them singletons. Germline V gene sequence: CDR1 SGHNT, CDR2 YENEEA. V shed 4 bases, J shed 6 bases, and the junction held 9 bases outside the gene matches. CDR3 length: 15 residues. Sequenced: peripheral blood. J is TRBJ2-1 and V is TRBV11-3; 7 bases align to TRBD1. The TCR sequence derives from a man in his forties with acute or convalescent COVID-19. The CDR3 region is CASSSGDRTINEQFF. DNA of the CDR3: TGTGCCAGCAGCTCCGGGGACAGAACTATCAATGAGCAGTTCTTC. The full variable domain, in which reference TRBV11-3 and TRBJ2-1 provide the parts outside the CDR3, is EAGVVQSPRYKIIEKKQPVAFWCNPISGHNTLYWYLQNLGQGPELLIRYENEEAVDDSQLPKDRFSAERLKGVDSTLKIQPAELGDSAVYLCASSSGDRTINEQFFGPGTRLTVL.